Listed below are T cell receptor beta chains from one sample, sequenced in a study of cytomegalovirus exposure and HLA in healthy donors. Libraries were prepared by immunoSEQ multiplex PCR; TCRdb keeps only in-frame clonotypes and omits some of them. The sample contains 70,000 or so clones, approximately 90% of which appear only once. Sample: PBMCs. The receptor source for this set is a woman in her 30s in good health and CMV-seronegative. Each CDR3 is given with its conserved first and last residue. The order of the fields is D gene, J gene, V gene, clone size, CDR3 DNA, CDR3 protein. A D gene is named only where the DNA matches it firmly. Clone size is shown for a subset of rows, as once, few, many or a class of expanded clone.

D gene: TRBD1; J gene: TRBJ1-1; V gene: TRBV6-1; clone size: .; CDR3 DNA: TGTGCCAGCAGCCCCTGGACAGGGGATACTGAAGCTTTCTTT; CDR3 protein: CASSPWTGDTEAFF
D gene: .; J gene: TRBJ2-1; V gene: TRBV28; clone size: .; CDR3 DNA: TGTGCCAGCAGTTTCGATCCCAGCTACAATGAGCAGTTCTTC; CDR3 protein: CASSFDPSYNEQFF
D gene: .; J gene: TRBJ2-3; V gene: TRBV10-1; clone size: .; CDR3 DNA: TGCGCCAGCAGTGAGAATCTCTACCGCACAGATACGCAGTATTTT; CDR3 protein: CASSENLYRTDTQYF
D gene: TRBD1; J gene: TRBJ2-1; V gene: TRBV5-1; clone size: once; CDR3 DNA: TGCGCCAGCAGCTTGGATCGGGGACAGGGGTGGTACAATGAGCAGTTCTTC; CDR3 protein: CASSLDRGQGWYNEQFF
D gene: TRBD2; J gene: TRBJ2-5; V gene: TRBV18; clone size: .; CDR3 DNA: TGTGCCAGCTTAGGACTAGCGGGATCTTCTAGTCAAGAGACCCAGTACTTC; CDR3 protein: CASLGLAGSSSQETQYF
D gene: TRBD1; J gene: TRBJ1-6; V gene: TRBV6-5; clone size: .; CDR3 DNA: TGTGCCAGCAGTTACTCACGGACAGGGGATTCACCCCTCCACTTT; CDR3 protein: CASSYSRTGDSPLHF
D gene: .; J gene: TRBJ1-1; V gene: TRBV4-2; clone size: .; CDR3 DNA: TGTGCCAGCAGCCAAAGAACAGCCGCACCGGCTGCGAACACTGAAGCTTTCTTT; CDR3 protein: CASSQRTAAPAANTEAFF
D gene: TRBD2; J gene: TRBJ2-1; V gene: TRBV28; clone size: .; CDR3 DNA: TGTGCCAGCAACTACATAGCGGGCAGCTCCTACAATGAGCAGTTCTTC; CDR3 protein: CASNYIAGSSYNEQFF
D gene: .; J gene: TRBJ1-1; V gene: TRBV30; clone size: .; CDR3 DNA: TGTGCCTGGACCACCTCCCCTCAGGGGAACACTGAAGCTTTCTTT; CDR3 protein: CAWTTSPQGNTEAFF
D gene: TRBD2; J gene: TRBJ2-1; V gene: TRBV4-1; clone size: .; CDR3 DNA: TGCGCCAGCAGCCAAGACCAAACCGGGACTAGCCTATACAATGAGCAGTTCTTC; CDR3 protein: CASSQDQTGTSLYNEQFF
D gene: TRBD1; J gene: TRBJ2-7; V gene: TRBV6-6; clone size: .; CDR3 DNA: TGTGCCAGCAGGGACGGACAGGGGGCGGGGTACGAGCAGTACTTC; CDR3 protein: CASRDGQGAGYEQYF
D gene: .; J gene: TRBJ2-1; V gene: TRBV7-3; clone size: .; CDR3 DNA: TGTGCCAGCAGCTTAGCAAGGGGGACGAGTGAGCAGTTCTTC; CDR3 protein: CASSLARGTSEQFF
D gene: TRBD2; J gene: TRBJ2-7; V gene: TRBV9; clone size: .; CDR3 DNA: TGTGCCAGCAGCGTTGGTGTAGCGGGGGACTACGAGCAGTACTTC; CDR3 protein: CASSVGVAGDYEQYF
D gene: .; J gene: TRBJ1-3; V gene: TRBV5-6; clone size: .; CDR3 DNA: TGTGCCAGCAGCCGACCGGCCTTGGGAGGTGGAAACACCATATATTTT; CDR3 protein: CASSRPALGGGNTIYF
D gene: TRBD2; J gene: TRBJ2-5; V gene: TRBV4-1; clone size: .; CDR3 DNA: TGCGCCAGCAGCCGCCGACTAGCGGGAGGGGGGGAGACCCAGTACTTC; CDR3 protein: CASSRRLAGGGETQYF
D gene: TRBD1; J gene: TRBJ2-1; V gene: TRBV6-1; clone size: .; CDR3 DNA: TGTGCCAGCAGTTTCAGGGGGAAGGGGAATGAGCAGTTCTTC; CDR3 protein: CASSFRGKGNEQFF
D gene: TRBD2; J gene: TRBJ2-3; V gene: TRBV28; clone size: .; CDR3 DNA: TGTGCCAGCAGTTTAACCGGGACTAGCGAGTATACTAGCACAGATACGCAGTATTTT; CDR3 protein: CASSLTGTSEYTSTDTQYF
D gene: TRBD1; J gene: TRBJ2-7; V gene: TRBV11-2; clone size: .; CDR3 DNA: TGTGCCAGCAGTCTAGGACAGGGCGGAGAGCAGTACTTC; CDR3 protein: CASSLGQGGEQYF
D gene: TRBD1; J gene: TRBJ2-6; V gene: TRBV2; clone size: few; CDR3 DNA: TGTGCCAGCCGGGACAGGGGGCTTAACTCTGGGGCCAACGTCCTGACTTTC; CDR3 protein: CASRDRGLNSGANVLTF
D gene: .; J gene: TRBJ1-1; V gene: TRBV19; clone size: .; CDR3 DNA: TGTGCCAGTAGTGCCCGCTATTCAGGGCGGAACACTGAAGCTTTCTTT; CDR3 protein: CASSARYSGRNTEAFF
D gene: .; J gene: TRBJ2-7; V gene: TRBV27; clone size: .; CDR3 DNA: TGTGCCAGCAGCCCCCCCTACTCCTACGAGCAGTACTTC; CDR3 protein: CASSPPYSYEQYF
D gene: TRBD1; J gene: TRBJ1-1; V gene: TRBV2; clone size: .; CDR3 DNA: TGTGCCAGCAGTGAGGACAGGGGGTGGGAAGCTTTCTTT; CDR3 protein: CASSEDRGWEAFF
D gene: .; J gene: TRBJ2-2; V gene: TRBV19; clone size: .; CDR3 DNA: TGTGCCAGTAGCGGGAGAGAGGGCGGGGAGCTGTTTTTT; CDR3 protein: CASSGREGGELFF
D gene: TRBD1; J gene: TRBJ2-7; V gene: TRBV5-8; clone size: .; CDR3 DNA: TGTGCCAGCAGCTTGGATGCGGCAGGGGGCTCCTACGAGCAGTACTTC; CDR3 protein: CASSLDAAGGSYEQYF
D gene: .; J gene: TRBJ2-3; V gene: TRBV30; clone size: .; CDR3 DNA: TGTGCCTGGAGTCTCGGACATTCAGATACGCAGTATTTT; CDR3 protein: CAWSLGHSDTQYF
D gene: TRBD1; J gene: TRBJ1-1; V gene: TRBV7-9; clone size: .; CDR3 DNA: TGTGCCAGCAGCCAGGACAGGGGGGCTGAAGCTTTCTTT; CDR3 protein: CASSQDRGAEAFF
D gene: TRBD1; J gene: TRBJ1-2; V gene: TRBV2; clone size: .; CDR3 DNA: TGTGCCAGCACCCGAGAGGGGGCGGAGGGCTATGGCTACACCTTC; CDR3 protein: CASTREGAEGYGYTF